A single T cell receptor (beta chain) is shown here with its context. What it recognizes is unknown. The entry originates in a study of monozygotic twins with inflammatory bowel disease. This CDR3 contains 16 residues. Germline CDR1 DFQATT, CDR2 SNEGSKA (reference sequence). Study conclusions and caveats: What may have added variability to patient repertoires is that immunosuppressive treatments differed. IBD patients shared fewer clonotypes with other individuals than healthy twins, especially patients with disease activity signs.

Making cDNA involved eight separate reactions per sample. UMIs that had a 6-nucleotide sample barcode were put in using template switching. Reprocessing the 5' RACE reads, TCRdb reports a single entry for every CDR3 protein and omits DNA. The listing contains 80,000 or so distinct CDR3 sequences. Material for sequencing was blood. This TCR derives from a human donor with ulcerative colitis or Crohn's disease, or a healthy co-twin of an affected twin (not recorded which). The chain links TRBV20-1 to TRBJ2-5; TCRdb lists TRBD2, though no DNA is available to test this call. CDR3 protein: CSALPGLAGGRETQYF.